The 16 T cell receptor beta chains in this list originate from one sample, sequenced in a study of cytomegalovirus exposure and HLA in healthy donors. The table came from immunoSEQ multiplex PCR; TCRdb's copy has only in-frame clones and leaves some out. The profile shows 250,000 to 400,000 clones, 88% of them singletons. Sequencing was done on a sample of PBMCs. These receptors were collected from a man between 25 and 39 years old in good health and CMV-seronegative.

This chain joins TRBV5-8 and TRBJ1-5; D may be TRBD1 (5 bases). Germline CDR1 reads SGHTS; CDR2 reads YDEGEE. Trimming took 2 bases from V and 0 from J, leaving 9 bases between them. This CDR3 contains 15 residues. CDR3 sequence: CASSLRGLSNQPQHF. The DNA for the CDR3 is TGTGCCAGCAGCTTACGGGGACTTAGCAATCAGCCCCAGCATTTT.

V gene TRBV12-5 combines with J gene TRBJ2-7; TRBD1 agrees at 9 bases. V trimming: 7 bases; J trimming: 2 bases; junction bases outside the gene matches: 9. The CDR3 runs to 15 residues. The germline CDR1 and CDR2 sequences are LGHNT and FRNRAP. This chain's CDR3 is CASAGSGTGTYEQYF. In DNA, the CDR3 is TGTGCTAGTGCCGGGTCCGGGACAGGGACCTACGAGCAGTACTTC.

The chain joins TRBV7-9 to TRBJ2-5, with D perhaps TRBD1 (5 bases). CDR1 is SEHNR, CDR2 FQNEAQ, per germline (reference sequence). There are 15 residues in the CDR3. The V end was cut by 0 bases, the J end by 3 bases, with 11 bases between. Here the CDR3 reads CASSLAWVGEETQYF. The CDR3 bases are TGTGCCAGCAGCTTAGCATGGGTAGGGGAAGAGACCCAGTACTTC.

The V call is TRBV4-1, the J call TRBJ2-1, with D uncertain. V was trimmed by 1 base and J by 4 bases, leaving 5 bases between them. The CDR3 spans 13 residues. Per germline, CDR1 MGHRA and CDR2 YSYEKL. CDR3 amino acids: CASSQARYNEQFF. The CDR3 DNA is TGCGCCAGCAGCCAAGCGCGATACAATGAGCAGTTCTTC.

The V and J genes are TRBV20-1 and TRBJ2-5, with D maybe TRBD2 (6 bases). Deletions cut 7 bases from V and 5 bases from J, with 11 bases between. From germline, CDR1 is DFQATT and CDR2 SNEGSKA (reference sequence). This CDR3 comprises 11 residues. For the CDR3, the DNA is TGCAGTGTCGCGGGGAGGGAGACCCAGTACTTC. It yields the protein CSVAGRETQYF.

This chain joins TRBV15 and TRBJ2-1; D might be TRBD2 (6 bases). The V gene lost 0 bases and the J gene lost 4 bases, with 10 bases spanning the gap. The length of the CDR3 is 15 residues. CDR1 and CDR2 (germline): LNHNV, YYDKDF (reference sequence). DNA of the CDR3: TGTGCCACCAGCAGAGATCCGGAGGGGTACAATGAGCAGTTCTTC. It specifies CATSRDPEGYNEQFF.

The chain is built from TRBV7-9 and TRBJ2-7, with D tentatively TRBD1 (6 bases). Trimming removed 5 bases at V and 2 bases at J, with 16 bases between. CDR1 is SEHNR, CDR2 FQNEAQ, per germline (reference sequence). The CDR3 totals 15 residues. The CDR3 region has the DNA TGTGCCAGCAGCCCTCGGACAGTAAATGCCTACGAGCAGTACTTC. Protein product: CASSPRTVNAYEQYF.

The rearrangement joins TRBV5-6 to TRBJ2-7; a weak D match, TRBD2 (5 bases). From germline, CDR1 is SGHDT and CDR2 YYEEEE. Trimming cost V 5 bases and J 5 bases, with 11 bases left between them. There are 12 residues in the CDR3. In nucleotides, the CDR3 is TGTGCCAGCAGTACTAGACTGGACGAGCAGTACTTC. Protein product: CASSTRLDEQYF.

The chain carries TRBV9 and TRBJ1-3; tentative D call: TRBD1 (6 bases). With 4 bases removed from V and 4 bases from J, the gap between germline ends came to 15 bases. Germline V CDR1 and CDR2: SGDLS, YYNGEE. The CDR3 totals 15 residues. CDR3 sequence reads: CASSRTGRGGNTIYF. The CDR3 bases are TGTGCCAGCAGCCGCACAGGGAGGGGCGGAAACACCATATATTTT.

The chain links TRBV2 to TRBJ2-5; TRBD2 agrees at 7 bases. The germline gives CDR1 SNHLY, CDR2 FYNNEI. This CDR3 is 13 amino acids long. J was trimmed by 9 bases and V by 4 bases; bases with no gene match: 8. The chain's CDR3 is CASSAPGLQAQYF. The CDR3 DNA sequence: TGTGCCAGCAGTGCCCCGGGACTACAGGCCCAGTACTTC.

This clone was seen a few times. DNA for the CDR3: TGTGCCAGCAGTGGGACGGGAGGGAATCAGCCCCAGCATTTT. Translation: CASSGTGGNQPQHF. This chain joins TRBV6-5 and TRBJ1-5; the D gene is possibly TRBD1 (5 bases). The V end lost 5 bases, the J end lost 4 bases, and 12 bases lay between the germline ends. The CDR3 loop spans 14 amino acids. CDR1 MNHEY and CDR2 SVGAGI come from the germline V gene.

The V and J genes are TRBV11-3 and TRBJ2-3; no clear D. This CDR3 has 14 residues. The V gene's germline CDR1 is SGHNT and CDR2 YENEEA. The V end lost 2 bases, the J end lost 1 base, and 7 bases lay between the germline ends. The chain's CDR3 is CASSLQAGTDTQYF. Here the CDR3 DNA reads TGTGCCAGCAGCTTACAGGCCGGCACAGATACGCAGTATTTT. Filled out from reference TRBV11-3 and TRBJ2-3, the complete variable domain reads EAGVVQSPRYKIIEKKQPVAFWCNPISGHNTLYWYLQNLGQGPELLIRYENEEAVDDSQLPKDRFSAERLKGVDSTLKIQPAELGDSAVYLCASSLQAGTDTQYFGPGTRLTVL.

This sequence joins TRBV5-8 and TRBJ2-2; 8 positions agree with TRBD1. From germline, CDR1 is SGHTS and CDR2 YDEGEE. The CDR3 has 15 residues. J gave up 4 bases and V 4 bases, and 6 bases lay outside the gene matches. The CDR3 bases are TGTGCCAGCAGCAAACAGGGGGTGATCACCGGGGAGCTGTTTTTT. It is translated as CASSKQGVITGELFF.

The genes are TRBV18 and TRBJ2-7, with a possible D match to TRBD1 (6 bases). The germline V and J ends were trimmed by 10 bases and 3 bases, with 19 bases remaining between them. Germline loops: CDR1 KGHSH, CDR2 LQKENI. The CDR3 covers 14 residues. CDR3 loop: CATREGTPVYEQYF. In nucleotides, the CDR3 is TGTGCCACCCGCGAGGGGACACCAGTCTACGAGCAGTACTTC. Based on the CDR3 plus reference TRBV18 and TRBJ2-7, the full variable domain is NAGVMQNPRHLVRRRGQEARLRCSPMKGHSHVYWYRQLPEEGLKFMVYLQKENIIDESGMPKERFSAEFPKEGPSILRIQQVVRGDSAAYFCATREGTPVYEQYFGPGTRLTVT.

The chain uses TRBV5-1 and TRBJ1-1; 8 bases match TRBD1. CDR1 is SGHRS and CDR2 is YFSETQ in the germline V gene. With 5 bases clipped from V and 4 bases from J, the junction kept 10 bases outside the gene matches. The CDR3 totals 15 residues. CDR3 loop: CASRPTGTGRTEAFF. The CDR3 DNA is TGCGCCAGCAGGCCCACCGGGACAGGCCGCACTGAAGCTTTCTTT.

The genes are TRBV19 and TRBJ1-4; possible D gene TRBD1, 5 bases. V was pared by 4 bases and J by 7 bases, with 13 bases between. The CDR3 runs to 14 residues. Looked up from germline, CDR1 is LNHDA and CDR2 is SQIVND (reference sequence). The CDR3, as DNA: TGTGCCAGTAGTACTCAGGGATCTGGTGAAAAACTGTTTTTT. It specifies CASSTQGSGEKLFF.